Sequencing of this T cell receptor (beta chain) was carried out in a study of blood T cells in healthy people across ages. Points from the study as a whole: Older age coincided with a roughly linear decline in TCR beta diversity per million T cells.

V lost 7 bases and J lost 0, with 10 bases in between. The CDR3 totals 14 residues. For this clonotype: Its target is not known.

With a J-beta primer mix and a sample-barcoded 5' primer, a second PCR ran roughly 6 to 11 cycles. Each cDNA molecule received a tag from a template-switch adaptor that had 12 random nucleotides. At least 2.5 million CDR3-containing paired-end reads were obtained per sample. TCRdb reprocessed the 5' RACE reads with MiXCR, giving one entry per CDR3 protein. The sample has approximately 830,000 distinct CDR3 sequences, about 59% seen once. The V gene is TRBV12-3 or TRBV12-4, the J gene TRBJ2-1; D ambiguous. The sequence was collected from a young man in good health. The specimen was blood. This CDR3 reads CASTFTDSYNEQFF. In nucleotides, the CDR3 is TGTGCCAGCACCTTCACCGACTCCTACAATGAGCAGTTCTTC.